This T cell receptor (beta chain) was identified during a study of blood T cell repertoires in COVID-19 (dated by TCRdb to about 2020). About the investigation overall: The collaborator samples originated in the United States, Italy and Spain and spanned the acute and convalescent phases of COVID-19. The material from the prospective study consisted of cDNA or gDNA derived from T cells, B-cell-depleted T cells, or PBMCs. Deeply sampled blood TCRbeta repertoires from subjects exposed to, actively infected with, or recovered from COVID-19 were included in the dataset. The repertoires were made available in a free public database intended to serve as a resource for research on the immune response to SARS-CoV-2. Samples were obtained from the ongoing ImmuneRACE study (first 160 participants) and from 1,000 to 1,500 subjects provided by 6 global collaborators. Sample metadata almost always included a de-identified subject ID, COVID-19 status, age in years and sex. Where HLA class I and class II types were available, the types were taken from metadata supplied by the sample provider, not from assay-based typing.

TCRbeta CDR3 regions were amplified from genomic DNA by means of the immunoSEQ Assay, a bias-controlled multiplex PCR. On the study's bioinformatics: The number of nucleated cells in each sample was estimated by amplification of reference gene primers within the assay. To quantify the absolute abundance of each unique TCRbeta CDR3 rearrangement, sequence reads were collapsed and filtered. For each sample, productive Simpson clonality was calculated by taking the square root of Simpson's diversity index across productive rearrangements. TCRdb took over this immuneACCESS table, retaining in-frame rearrangements with V and J assigned. Such tables are incomplete; in checked studies, under half of the missing clones stem from an unresolved V gene, and the remainder is unexplained. The DNA was the basis for D and trimming; V, J and clone size are from that table. For this sample the table gives 180,000 or so clones, of which about four fifths were detected only once. The ten largest clones add up to about 11% of the sample.

Participants in the prospective study were aged about 18 to 89 years, lived in approximately 26 United States geographic areas, and enrolled through a virtual design. In the prospective study, cohorts were assigned on the basis of participant-reported clinical history obtained from a screening survey and a study questionnaire. Recovered participants in ImmuneRACE Cohort 3 were defined by two consecutive negative NP/OP PCR tests, clearance by a healthcare professional, or resolution of symptoms. In the prospective study, whole blood, serum and a nasopharyngeal or oropharyngeal swab were collected from each participant by mobile phlebotomists. Additional blood draws and questionnaires over a roughly two-month period could optionally be provided by prospective study participants. Before DNA extraction, blood samples from the prospective study were shipped at room temperature or frozen. CDR1 and CDR2, looked up from the germline V gene (reference sequence), are SEHNR and FQNEAQ. Including cysteine and phenylalanine, the CDR3 has 17 amino acids. The only DNA kept is the CDR3, 51 bases in frame from the first base. The trim is 7 bases for V and 0 bases for J, with a gap of 22 bases between the germline ends.

Study-wide findings and limitations: The quantity of clinical and demographic metadata differed by source and by participant and was supplied without curation.

In the case of this clone: The antigen it binds to is not known. No per-base quality is available; no much larger clone lies one base away.

The receptor chain draws on TRBV7-9 and TRBJ2-7; the best D guess is TRBD2, with 6 bases matching. Sequenced input: PBMCs or T cells enriched from blood (not recorded which). The clonotype originates from a man aged 50 or older who had recovered from COVID-19. The DNA reads TGTGCCAGCATCCTCCCTACCGGAGGGGTATCCTCCTACGAGCAGTACTTC. Its translation is CASILPTGGVSSYEQYF. With the rest looked up from the reference TRBV7-9 and TRBJ2-7 genes rather than sequenced, the full variable domain is DTGVSQNPRHKITKRGQNVTFRCDPISEHNRLYWYRQTLGQGPEFLTYFQNEAQLEKSRLLSDRFSAERPKGSFSTLEIQRTEQGDSAMYLCASILPTGGVSSYEQYFGPGTRLTVT.